This T cell receptor beta chain was recorded in a study of blood T cell repertoires in COVID-19. This clone has only one observation. One end of the junction fails to match germline, which may point to a read error. Assay: immunoSEQ multiplex PCR; the TCRdb copy retains only in-frame clones and omits some. The data contain about 190,000 clones, less than 90% of them singletons. The CDR3 is 14 amino acids. Germline assignment: CDR1 MNHEY and CDR2 SMNVEV (reference sequence). This receptor was identified in a man in his 70s with active or convalescent COVID-19. Sequenced: peripheral blood. The chain recombines TRBV27 with TRBJ2-3; a possible D gene is TRBD2 (5 bases). The chain's CDR3 is CATSWGVPPDTQYF. In DNA form, the CDR3 reads TGTGCCACCAGTTGGGGAGTACCCCCCGATACGCAGTATTTT.